This TCR beta chain was sequenced in a study of patients and donors after allogeneic stem cell transplantation. TCRdb fed the RT-PCR reads into MiXCR, producing one record per CDR3 protein. The profile shows 150,000 or so distinct CDR3 sequences, about 24% of them singletons. V was clipped by 2 bases and J by 6 bases, with 4 bases between them. Germline loops: CDR1 MNHEY, CDR2 SVGAGI. CDR3 length equals 12 residues. The specimen was blood, either unsorted or a sorted T cell fraction (not recorded which). The receptor comes from a human donor who was either an allogeneic HSCT recipient or a stem cell or donor lymphocyte infusion donor (not recorded which). It is not recorded whose cells these are; they may come from a transplant donor. The rearrangement uses TRBV6-5 and TRBJ2-2; no reliable D call. The DNA of the CDR3 is TGTGCCAGCAGTTACCCCGCCGGGGAGCTGTTTTTT. Translation gives CASSYPAGELFF.